A selection of T cell receptor beta chains follows, all from one sample in a study of tumor-infiltrating lymphocytes in primary liver carcinoma. One entry per CDR3 protein, called by TCRdb with MiXCR from the multiplex PCR reads. The sample includes roughly 200,000 distinct CDR3 sequences, roughly 80% of them seen just once. Input material: tumor tissue from primary liver carcinoma. Receptor source: a man in his forties or fifties with primary liver carcinoma and hepatitis B virus infection. Both conserved end residues are part of each CDR3. D genes are given only for firm matches. Rows give clone size only sometimes, using once, few, many, or a class for an expanded clone.

>TRBV10-3|NA|TRBD2|TRBJ2-2
TGTGCCACCAGTAACCCGGAGGGAGCGGGAGCCACGAACACAGGGGAGCTGTTTTTT
CATSNPEGAGATNTGELFF
>TRBV5-1|NA|NA|TRBJ1-1
TGCGCCAGTAGCGAACAAAATGCGATGAACACTGAAGCTTTCTTT
CASSEQNAMNTEAFF
>TRBV29-1|NA|TRBD1|TRBJ1-1
TGCAGCGTAGCAGGGGGCTGGGGGATGAGCAGTGAAGCTTTCTTT
CSVAGGWGMSSEAFF
>TRBV7-9|NA|NA|TRBJ2-5
TGTGCCAGCAGCCCTAGAGAGGGTTCACAAGAGACCCAATACTTC
CASSPREGSQETQYF
>TRBV10-3|once|TRBD2|TRBJ2-3
TGTGTCATCAGTGCGGGGACTAGCGGGGTGGCCCGAGATACGCAATATTTT
CVISAGTSGVARDTQYF
>TRBV6-1|NA|TRBD2|TRBJ2-7
TGTGCCTGCAATGAAGGGGCCGGCGGGGGTAACGTGTACGAGCAATACTTC
CACNEGAGGGNVYEQYF
>TRBV2|NA|NA|TRBJ1-1
TGTGCCAGCAGTGCACCGGGGGGGGTCACAGAAGCTTTGTTT
CASSAPGGVTEALF
>TRBV5-5|NA|NA|TRBJ1-2
TGTGTCAGCAGCCCTCACCCGGACAGAAATAAATATGGCTACACCTTC
CVSSPHPDRNKYGYTF
>TRBV7-3|few|TRBD2|TRBJ2-7
TGTGCCAGCAGTCCCGCTAGCGGGAGGGTCTACGAGCAGTACTTC
CASSPASGRVYEQYF
>TRBV4-1|NA|TRBD1|TRBJ1-2
TGCGTCAGCAGCCCGTCCCGGGACAGGGGGAGCTATGGCTACATCTTC
CVSSPSRDRGSYGYIF
>TRBV5-4|NA|NA|TRBJ2-7
TGTGCCAGCAGCGAGACGCACTGGGCCCCCGAGCAGTACTTC
CASSETHWAPEQYF
>TRBV5-6|NA|TRBD1|TRBJ2-3
TGTGCCAACAGCATCTATAGGGGGCCTAGCACAGATACGCAGTATTTT
CANSIYRGPSTDTQYF
>TRBV12-3/TRBV12-4|NA|TRBD1|TRBJ2-5
TGTGCCAGCAGTTCGGGACAGGGGGCGCGGGAGACACATTACTTC
CASSSGQGARETHYF
>TRBV29-1|once|TRBD1|TRBJ1-1
TGCAGGGCTCCGGGACAGCTGGTGGCTGAGGCTTTCTTT
CRAPGQLVAEAFF
>TRBV6-1|NA|NA|TRBJ2-1
TGTGCCACCGTTCCATCTTACAATGAGCAGTTCTTC
CATVPSYNEQFF
>TRBV5-5|NA|TRBD2|TRBJ2-1
TGTGCCAGCAGCTCGGGACTAGCGGACGAAAGTGAGCACTTCTTC
CASSSGLADESEHFF
>TRBV5-4|NA|NA|TRBJ2-1
TGTGCCATCAGCGCTGATAGTGGGGCCTACAATGAGCAGTTCTTC
CAISADSGAYNEQFF
>TRBV19|NA|NA|TRBJ1-1
TGTGCCAGTAGTCAGAACCTGAACACTGAAGCTTTCTTT
CASSQNLNTEAFF
>TRBV29-1|NA|NA|TRBJ2-5
TGCAACGGCATACAGGGGACGGGAGAGATACAGTACTTC
CNGIQGTGEIQYF
>TRBV6-2/TRBV6-3|NA|NA|TRBJ2-3
TGTGTCGGGTCGGCAGGCTACGAGCAGTATTTT
CVGSAGYEQYF
>TRBV5-1|NA|NA|TRBJ1-3
TGCGTCAGCAGCTACACCGCCTCAGGGGAGAGCACCATATATTTT
CVSSYTASGESTIYF
>TRBV7-8|NA|NA|TRBJ1-5
TGTGCCAGCATCTTATCGTGGGTCAGTCAGCCCCAGCATTTT
CASILSWVSQPQHF
>TRBV6-6|NA|NA|TRBJ2-7
TGTGCCAGCAGTCCGCGACAGAGACCGTTCTACTATCAGTACTTC
CASSPRQRPFYYQYF
>TRBV6-2/TRBV6-3|medium-sized|NA|TRBJ1-1
TGTGCCAGCAGGGGGAGGGGGGGTGAAGCTTTCTTT
CASRGRGGEAFF
>TRBV21-1|NA|NA|TRBJ2-7
TGTACCAGCGCTCTTAGGGACAGAGAGCCGTACGAGCAGTACTTC
CTSALRDREPYEQYF
>TRBV6-5|NA|NA|TRBJ2-1
TGTGCCAGCAGTGACCAATCCGGGACGGGGCTATACAATGAGCAGTTGTTC
CASSDQSGTGLYNEQLF
>TRBV30|NA|NA|TRBJ1-5
TGTGCCTGGAGTATACGGGGATGGAATCAGCCCCGGCATTTT
CAWSIRGWNQPRHF
>TRBV29-1|NA|NA|TRBJ2-2
TGCAGCGTTGACGCAGGGACGAACACCGCGGAACTGTTTTTT
CSVDAGTNTAELFF
>TRBV20-1|few|NA|TRBJ2-7
TGCAGTGCTATCAGGGCCCAAGAGCAGTACTTC
CSAIRAQEQYF
>TRBV24-1|NA|NA|TRBJ2-7
TGTGCCACCAGCTTGGCGGCGGCCTACAAGCAGTTTTTC
CATSLAAAYKQFF
>TRBV6-5|NA|NA|TRBJ1-1
TGTGCCAACCCTCTAGCGACGGGGAGGGCTGAAGCTTTCTTT
CANPLATGRAEAFF
>TRBV11-1|NA|NA|TRBJ2-1
TGTGCCAGCAGCTTATACTACTCCGCGGGACGGTCCTACAATGAGCAGTTCTTC
CASSLYYSAGRSYNEQFF
>TRBV7-9|NA|NA|TRBJ2-5
TGTACCAGCAGCTTATCCAGGGGAGAAGAGACCCATTACTTC
CTSSLSRGEETHYF
>TRBV6-2/TRBV6-3|NA|NA|TRBJ2-1
TGTGCCAATACGAAAAAGGCGGGAATCTACATTGAGCAGTTCTTC
CANTKKAGIYIEQFF
>TRBV6-5|NA|NA|TRBJ2-1
TGTGCCACCCGAGGGAACTCCTACAATGAGCAGTTCTTC
CATRGNSYNEQFF
>TRBV6-6|NA|NA|TRBJ2-1
NA
CASSYSVGHGIHNEKFF
>TRBV29-1|NA|NA|TRBJ2-3
TGCAGCGTGGGCGGAGACACAGATATGCAGTATTTT
CSVGGDTDMQYF
>TRBV29-1|NA|TRBD1|TRBJ2-3
TGCAGCGTTTATAGGACAGGGGGCTCGGATACGCAGTATTTT
CSVYRTGGSDTQYF
>TRBV28|NA|NA|TRBJ2-2
TGTGCCAGCAGTCAACCGAGACAGGGAGGCGGGGAGCTGTTTTTT
CASSQPRQGGGELFF
>TRBV4-3|once|NA|TRBJ2-3
TGCGCCAGCAGCCAGGGAACTAGTGGGACCACAGATATGCAGTATTTT
CASSQGTSGTTDMQYF
>TRBV28|once|NA|TRBJ1-2
TGTGCCAGCAGCGCTGGTGGTCTCTATGACTACACCTTC
CASSAGGLYDYTF
>TRBV6-2/TRBV6-3|NA|TRBD2|TRBJ2-2
TGTACCAGCAGTTACTCGAGTAAGCGGGAGATAAACACCGAGGAGCTGTTTTTT
CTSSYSSKREINTEELFF
>TRBV6-2/TRBV6-3|NA|NA|TRBJ2-1
TGTGCCAGCATACCAGACAGTTACAATGAGCAGTTATTC
CASIPDSYNEQLF
>TRBV4-2|NA|NA|TRBJ2-7
TGTGCCGGCAGCCCAGAACTAGCGCCGAGGACAGACGAGCAGTACTTC
CAGSPELAPRTDEQYF
>TRBV11-2|NA|TRBD2|TRBJ2-7
TGTGCCAGCAGCTCTGAAGGGACTAGCGGGAGGGCTTCCTGCGATCAGTACTTC
CASSSEGTSGRASCDQYF
>TRBV6-6|NA|TRBD1|TRBJ1-1
TGTGCCAGCATTTACACAGGGGGCATTGAAGCTTTCTTT
CASIYTGGIEAFF
>TRBV29-1|once|NA|TRBJ1-5
TGCAGCGTTGTGAGTAGTGTTAAACAGCCCCAGGATTTT
CSVVSSVKQPQDF
>TRBV4-1|NA|NA|TRBJ1-5
TGCGCCAGCAGCCAAGAAGATGTGGGGGCCAATCAGTCCCAGCATTTT
CASSQEDVGANQSQHF
>TRBV29-1|NA|NA|TRBJ1-1
TGCAGCGCTGAACCATCCGGAGGGACTGAAGCTTTCTTT
CSAEPSGGTEAFF
>TRBV10-3|NA|NA|TRBJ2-7
TGTGCCATCAGTGATTCGGTCCAGCCGGACCGTAGAGCCTACGAGCAGTACTTC
CAISDSVQPDRRAYEQYF
>TRBV11-2|NA|NA|TRBJ1-1
TGTGCCAGTAGCTTGGAGGGGAACAGTGAAGCTTTCTTT
CASSLEGNSEAFF
>TRBV4-1|NA|NA|TRBJ2-1
TGCGCCAGCAGCCTTATCGCGGGGTATGGCAATGAGCGGTTCTTC
CASSLIAGYGNERFF
>TRBV12-3/TRBV12-4|NA|NA|TRBJ2-7
TGTGCCAGCAGTCGGTCCTACGAGGAGTACTTC
CASSRSYEEYF
>TRBV29-1|NA|NA|TRBJ2-7
TGCAGCGTCATGACATCGGGGAGCGGCACTCCCTACGAGCAGTACTTC
CSVMTSGSGTPYEQYF
>TRBV5-4|NA|NA|TRBJ1-1
TGTGCCAGCGGCACGCCCGCGGATAAAAACACTGAAGCTTTCTTT
CASGTPADKNTEAFF
>TRBV12-3/TRBV12-4|NA|NA|TRBJ2-7
TGTGGCAGCAGACATACACAACAGGAGCTCTACGAGCAGTACTTC
CGSRHTQQELYEQYF
>TRBV15|NA|NA|TRBJ2-5
TGTGCCGCCAGCAGAGGGGGTCGGGACATCGCCCAAGAGACCCAGTACTTC
CAASRGGRDIAQETQYF